This T cell receptor (beta chain) was obtained from a study of graft-versus-host responses after intestinal transplantation. Study at large: Grafts were multivisceral, liver-intestinal, or isolated intestinal.

Generated by immunoSEQ multiplex PCR, the TCRdb table keeps only in-frame clones and is missing some. Here the sample spans some 70,000 clones, roughly 92% being singletons. This CDR3 is 14 amino acids long. The V and J ends lost 2 bases and 7 bases, in that order; junction bases with no gene match: 6. The germline V gene encodes CDR1 SGHRS and CDR2 YFSETQ. This TCR derives from a human patient who received an intestinal transplant, so some T cells may come from the graft donor. This specimen was bone marrow, taken roughly 780 days after intestinal transplantation. J is TRBJ1-2 and V is TRBV5-1; 9 positions match TRBD1. The CDR3 nucleotides are TGCGCCAGCAGCTTAACCGGGACAGGGTTTGGCTACACCTTC. This gives the protein CASSLTGTGFGYTF.